Each of the 27 T cell receptor beta chains below was sequenced from the same sample in a study of blood T cells in healthy people across ages. Combining a sample-barcoded 5' primer with a J-beta primer mix, a second PCR ran for 7 to 11 cycles. Each CDR3 protein is one row after TCRdb ran MiXCR on the 5' RACE reads. The top ten hold approximately 4% of the sample, which has some 800,000 distinct CDR3 sequences, 25% seen once. The sample was also reused in another study, on T cells of mothers and their children.

Input material: blood. These receptors originate from a boy between 5 and 17 years old in good health.

This clonotype has only a few counts. CDR3 residues: CASSDLAGETQYF. CDR3 in DNA: TGTGCCAGCAGTGATTTAGCGGGGGAGACCCAGTACTTC. The chain joins TRBV2 to TRBJ2-5; the match to TRBD2 covers 8 bases. CDR3 length: 13 amino acids. V gave up 3 bases and J gave up 5 bases; unmatched junction bases: 2. Germline values: CDR1 SNHLY, CDR2 FYNNEI.

The chain has TRBV12-3 or TRBV12-4 and TRBJ2-5; 11 bases are shared with TRBD1. The end of the DNA aligns better with TRBJ2-7, so the J call may be wrong. This CDR3 region has 16 residues. As DNA, the CDR3 is TGTGCCAGCAGTCCCGGACAGGGGGCACACTCCTACGAGCAGTACTTC. Translating gives CASSPGQGAHSYEQYF.

This clonotype has a single count. This rearrangement joins TRBV29-1 to TRBJ2-3, with D uncertain. This CDR3 has 13 residues. V lost 4 bases and J lost 0, with 8 bases in between. Germline V lookup: CDR1 SQVTM, CDR2 ANQGSEA. Here the CDR3 reads CSVALGSTDTQYF. The CDR3 region has the DNA TGCAGCGTTGCCCTCGGTAGCACAGATACGCAGTATTTT.

The chain carries TRBV20-1 and TRBJ2-3; 14 nucleotides agree with TRBD2. Unmatched junction bases numbered 8, after V lost 5 bases and J lost 1 base. This CDR3 is built from 17 residues. Germline V gives CDR1 DFQATT, CDR2 SNEGSKA (reference sequence). This chain's CDR3 is CSAYGLAGGPRTDTQYF. The DNA for the CDR3 is TGCAGTGCTTACGGACTAGCGGGGGGTCCTCGCACAGATACGCAGTATTTT.

The rearrangement uses TRBV20-1 and TRBJ2-5; TRBD2 matches 10 bases. CDR1 and CDR2 (germline): DFQATT, SNEGSKA (reference sequence). J gave up 3 bases and V 0 bases, and 4 bases lay outside the gene matches. The CDR3 spans 15 residues. The CDR3 here is CSARDWTSGKETQYF. In nucleotides, the CDR3 is TGCAGTGCTAGAGACTGGACTAGCGGTAAAGAGACCCAGTACTTC.

This clonotype was counted a few times. The rearrangement uses TRBV5-4 and TRBJ2-2; unclear D gene. Germline V CDR1 and CDR2: SGHNT, YYREEE (reference sequence). V lost 4 bases and J 1 base, leaving 11 bases between the germline ends. The CDR3 spans 15 residues. The CDR3 is CASSPTAGNTGELFF. CDR3 bases: TGTGCCAGCAGCCCCACTGCAGGGAACACCGGGGAGCTGTTTTTT.

This clonotype came up many times. The chain carries TRBV29-1 and TRBJ1-2; D may be TRBD1 (5 bases). Trimming left V 3 bases short and J 2 bases short, with 16 bases between. Germline V CDR1 and CDR2: SQVTM, ANQGSEA. The CDR3 is made up of 15 amino acids. The CDR3 loop is CSVDAPGRGNYGYTF. For the CDR3, the DNA is TGCAGCGTTGATGCCCCGGGGCGAGGGAACTATGGCTACACCTTC.

This clonotype was recorded a few times. The chain uses TRBV27 and TRBJ2-1; the D gene is possibly TRBD2 (6 bases). In germline, CDR1 is MNHEY, CDR2 SMNVEV (reference sequence). The CDR3 spans 14 residues. The ends were cut back, 11 bases at V and 2 bases at J, with 16 bases in the middle. The DNA of the CDR3 is TGTGCCGGCTCTGGCGGGGCCACCTACAATGAGCAGTTCTTC. This encodes CAGSGGATYNEQFF.

The V and J genes are TRBV6-2 or TRBV6-3 and TRBJ2-7, with 15 positions matching TRBD2. The CDR3 is made up of 18 amino acids. CDR1 is MNHEY and CDR2 is SVGEGT in the germline V gene. The V and J ends lost 2 bases and 0 bases, in that order; junction bases with no gene match: 5. The CDR3 DNA reads as TGTGCCAGCAGTTACCGCGGGACTAGCGGGAGGAACTCCTACGAGCAGTACTTC. It codes for CASSYRGTSGRNSYEQYF.

This sequence joins TRBV7-9 and TRBJ1-2; TRBD1 is a possible D gene (5 bases). Trimming stripped 1 base from V and 2 bases from J, with 11 bases between. CDR1 is SEHNR and CDR2 is FQNEAQ in the germline V gene (reference sequence). This CDR3 comprises 15 residues. CDR3 sequence reads: CASSLGGTDNYGYTF. The DNA of the CDR3 is TGTGCCAGCAGCTTAGGGGGGACGGACAACTATGGCTACACCTTC.

This clonotype has more than one count but fewer than ten. This rearrangement joins TRBV7-9 to TRBJ2-5; no firm D call. This CDR3 has 15 residues. The germline CDR1 and CDR2 sequences are SEHNR and FQNEAQ (reference sequence). V was pared by 4 bases and J by 0 bases, with 12 bases between. CDR3 DNA sequence: TGTGCCAGCAGCTCACCGCGGACGGACCAAGAGACCCAGTACTTC. Residues: CASSSPRTDQETQYF.

At least ten counts were recorded for this clonotype. V is TRBV7-9 and J is TRBJ2-5; D perhaps matches TRBD1 (6 bases). Germline V CDR1 and CDR2: SEHNR, FQNEAQ (reference sequence). The CDR3 totals 14 residues. The V gene lost 3 bases and the J gene lost 4 bases, with 12 bases spanning the gap. CDR3 residues: CASSFQGSGETQYF. The CDR3 nucleotides read TGTGCCAGCAGCTTCCAGGGGAGTGGAGAGACCCAGTACTTC.

This clonotype was picked up many times. The chain employs TRBV28 and TRBJ2-1; D remains ambiguous. The CDR3 length is 14 residues. CDR1 and CDR2 from the germline V gene are MDHEN and SYDVKM. The V end was cut by 3 bases, the J end by 4 bases, with 10 bases between. The CDR3 loop is CASSLSAAYNEQFF. The CDR3 coding sequence is TGTGCCAGCAGTTTGTCGGCAGCATACAATGAGCAGTTCTTC.

This clonotype has a count of ten or more. The genes are TRBV12-3 or TRBV12-4 and TRBJ1-2; D ambiguous. The CDR3 is 15 amino acids. The V gene lost 2 bases and the J gene lost 4 bases, with 14 bases spanning the gap. This CDR3 is CASSLSGSSTYGYTF. CDR3 in DNA: TGTGCCAGCAGTTTATCGGGCAGTTCAACCTATGGCTACACCTTC.

V and J are TRBV6-2 or TRBV6-3 and TRBJ2-3; D call uncertain. The V gene's germline CDR1 is MNHEY and CDR2 SVGEGT. V was pared by 6 bases and J by 6 bases, with 10 bases between. This CDR3 spans 12 amino acids. The CDR3 loop reads CASSRSRDTQYF. The DNA of the CDR3 is TGTGCCAGCAGCCGTTCAAGGGATACGCAGTATTTT.

The chain uses TRBV25-1 and TRBJ2-5; 7 nucleotides align to TRBD1. TRBJ2-7 explains the end of the DNA better; the J call may be wrong. The germline V gene encodes CDR1 MGHDK and CDR2 SYGVNS. This CDR3 has 17 amino acids. This CDR3 is CASSEIPNSGGAYEQYV. The CDR3 DNA follows: TGTGCCAGCAGTGAAATTCCTAATTCAGGGGGTGCCTACGAGCAGTACGTC.

This clonotype was detected a few times. This chain joins TRBV4-1 and TRBJ2-1, with 10 bases aligning to TRBD2. The end of the DNA aligns better with TRBJ2-7, so the J call may be wrong. The length of the CDR3 is 17 residues. CDR1 is MGHRA and CDR2 is YSYEKL in the germline V gene. CDR3 sequence (DNA): TGCGCCAGCAGCCAAGATAGTCGGCTAGCGGGAGAATACGAGCAGTACTTC. Translating it yields CASSQDSRLAGEYEQYF.

This rearrangement joins TRBV28 to TRBJ1-6; possible D gene TRBD1, 6 bases. The V end lost 6 bases, the J end lost 9 bases, and 12 bases lay between the germline ends. This CDR3 spans 13 amino acids. Germline CDR1 and CDR2: MDHEN and SYDVKM. Here the CDR3 DNA reads TGTGCCAGCAGATCAGGGGAAAGTTCACCCCTCCACTTT. It yields the protein CASRSGESSPLHF.

The chain is built from TRBV5-4 and TRBJ2-4; possible D gene TRBD1, 6 bases. Germline V lookup: CDR1 SGHNT, CDR2 YYREEE (reference sequence). The CDR3 has 18 residues. V lost 0 bases, J lost 2 bases, and 18 bases lay in between. CDR3 DNA: TGTGCCAGCAGCTTGGGGGACATTGCCTTTGATACCAAAAACATTCAGTACTTC. This codes for CASSLGDIAFDTKNIQYF.

This clonotype turned up a few times. The V gene is TRBV10-3, the J gene TRBJ2-2, with 8 bases aligning to TRBD1. Germline V gene sequence: CDR1 ENHRY, CDR2 SYGVKD. V lost 2 bases and J lost 4; bases outside the gene matches: 6. The CDR3 is 16 amino acids. In DNA, the CDR3 is TGTGCCATCAGTGAGCAGGGGGCGCGGTTCACCGGGGAGCTGTTTTTT. Its translation is CAISEQGARFTGELFF.

The V gene is TRBV20-1, the J gene TRBJ2-6; D gene ambiguous. V shed 3 bases and J shed 3 bases, with 6 bases lying between them. Germline lookup yields CDR1 DFQATT and CDR2 SNEGSKA (reference sequence). This CDR3 has 13 residues. The CDR3 sequence: CSAREVGANVLTF. CDR3 in DNA: TGCAGTGCTAGGGAAGTTGGGGCCAACGTCCTGACTTTC.

This clonotype was seen only a few times. The chain carries TRBV28 and TRBJ1-4; D is unclear. Germline V gene lookup returns CDR1 MDHEN and CDR2 SYDVKM. V was trimmed by 2 bases and J by 3 bases, leaving 10 bases between them. The CDR3 runs to 15 residues. The CDR3: CASSLSLAPNEKLFF. CDR3 in DNA: TGTGCCAGCAGTTTAAGCCTTGCACCTAATGAAAAACTGTTTTTT.

This clonotype was seen only once. The V call is TRBV4-1, the J call TRBJ2-5; D may correspond to TRBD1 or TRBD2 (5 bases each). Germline lookup yields CDR1 MGHRA and CDR2 YSYEKL. This CDR3 region has 16 residues. The germline V and J ends were trimmed by 0 bases and 11 bases, with 22 bases remaining between them. The CDR3 loop reads CASSQDQGVRLGEQYF. For the CDR3, the DNA is TGCGCCAGCAGCCAAGATCAGGGCGTCCGTTTAGGGGAGCAGTACTTC.

In this sample, this clonotype turned up a few times. The rearrangement links TRBV29-1 to TRBJ2-5; TRBD1 agrees at 8 bases. V lost 4 bases and J lost 5; bases outside the gene matches: 3. This CDR3 comprises 12 residues. The germline gives CDR1 SQVTM, CDR2 ANQGSEA. The CDR3 DNA is TGCAGCGTTGCGACAGGGGTGGAGACCCAGTACTTC. Translating gives CSVATGVETQYF.

The chain has TRBV7-2 and TRBJ2-5, with D unresolved. The J call is doubtful: the DNA matches TRBJ2-1 better. Germline-derived CDR1 and CDR2 are SGHTA and FQGNSA. This CDR3 contains 12 residues. Written as DNA, the CDR3 is TGTGCCAGCAGCTCTGACGGACGTGAGCAGTTCTTC. It codes for CASSSDGREQFF.

This clonotype was counted only a few times. The chain has TRBV10-3 and TRBJ2-2, with 9 positions matching TRBD2. The CDR3 spans 20 residues. V was clipped by 0 bases and J by 4 bases; unmatched bases: 15. CDR1 and CDR2 from the germline V gene are ENHRY and SYGVKD. The chain's CDR3 is CAISESLTIPGLAATGELFF. CDR3 bases: TGTGCCATCAGTGAGTCTTTAACAATTCCGGGACTAGCAGCCACCGGGGAGCTGTTTTTT.

The rearrangement links TRBV7-9 to TRBJ1-1; no clear D gene. Per germline, CDR1 SEHNR and CDR2 FQNEAQ (reference sequence). The CDR3 has 12 amino acids. Deletions cut 4 bases from V and 7 bases from J, with 10 bases between. This chain's CDR3 is CASSSLSVEAFF. In DNA form, the CDR3 reads TGTGCCAGCAGCTCACTCTCTGTTGAAGCTTTCTTT.